This is a list of T cell receptor beta chains from one sample in a study of blood T cells in healthy people across ages. TCRdb reprocessed the 5' RACE reads with MiXCR, giving one entry per CDR3 protein. The sample includes hundreds of thousands of distinct CDR3 sequences, more than 45% of them seen just once. The specimen was blood. The receptor source for this set is a man aged 25 to 45 in good health. CDR3s include the opening cysteine and the closing phenylalanine or tryptophan. D genes are given only for firm matches. Only part of the rows carry a size: once, few, many, or a class if the clone is expanded.

TRBJ2-7	.	TRBV7-2	few	CASSLVQTYEQYF	TGTGCCAGCAGCTTGGTTCAGACCTACGAGCAGTACTTC
TRBJ1-2	TRBD1	TRBV6-4	.	CASSQQGARWGYTF	TGTGCCAGCAGTCAGCAGGGGGCGCGGTGGGGCTACACCTTC
TRBJ2-7	.	TRBV20-1	few	CSVGGPPTYEQYF	TGCAGTGTGGGCGGGCCGCCGACCTACGAGCAGTACTTC
TRBJ2-1	.	TRBV14	.	CASSRRGWGYNEQFF	TGTGCCAGCAGCCGACGGGGGTGGGGGTACAATGAGCAGTTCTTC
TRBJ2-1	.	TRBV30	.	CAWSVLLPLTYNEQFF	TGTGCCTGGAGTGTACTTCTCCCTCTCACCTACAATGAGCAGTTCTTC
TRBJ2-1	.	TRBV6-4	.	CASPKEEGGRDEQFF	TGTGCCAGCCCCAAGGAGGAGGGGGGTCGGGATGAGCAGTTCTTC
TRBJ2-5	TRBD2	TRBV28	once	CASSTKGRAGGQYF	TGTGCCAGCAGTACCAAGGGGAGGGCCGGCGGGCAGTACTTC
TRBJ1-2	.	TRBV2	few	CASSEQGYYGYTF	TGTGCCAGCAGTGAGCAGGGTTACTATGGCTACACCTTC
TRBJ2-2	.	TRBV28	.	CAIPRGARGTGELFF	TGTGCCATCCCCCGGGGGGCGCGAGGCACCGGGGAGCTGTTTTTT
TRBJ2-4	TRBD2	TRBV5-6	.	CASSFRTSVIGGAKNIQYF	TGTGCCAGCAGCTTTCGGACTAGCGTTATTGGAGGGGCCAAAAACATTCAGTACTTC
TRBJ2-1	TRBD2	TRBV28	.	CASSSPKRGRDEQFF	TGTGCCAGCAGCTCCCCGAAGCGGGGCCGGGATGAGCAGTTCTTC
TRBJ2-1	.	TRBV19	.	CASSPQGSEQFF	TGTGCCAGTAGTCCACAGGGAAGTGAGCAGTTCTTC
TRBJ1-2	.	TRBV3-1	.	CASSHDGRQGYTF	TGTGCCAGCAGCCATGACGGCCGACAAGGCTACACCTTC
TRBJ2-5	.	TRBV2	few	CASITRDHQETQYF	TGTGCCAGCATCACGAGGGACCATCAAGAGACCCAGTACTTC
TRBJ2-1	.	TRBV12-3/TRBV12-4	.	CASSWWGSSYNEQFF	TGTGCCAGCAGTTGGTGGGGGAGCTCCTACAATGAGCAGTTCTTC
TRBJ2-4	.	TRBV20-1	many	CSARDGSFGLEQYF	TGCAGTGCTAGAGATGGGAGCTTTGGGTTGGAGCAGTACTTC
TRBJ1-4	.	TRBV7-9	.	CASSPVSAGRGEKLFF	TGTGCCAGCAGCCCTGTATCGGCAGGGCGAGGTGAAAAACTGTTTTTT
TRBJ2-5	.	TRBV25-1	.	CASSGVEQETQYF	TGTGCCAGCAGCGGAGTGGAACAAGAGACCCAGTACTTC
TRBJ2-3	.	TRBV12-3/TRBV12-4	.	CASSLRLAADTQYF	TGTGCCAGCAGTTTACGGCTAGCAGCAGATACGCAGTATTTT
TRBJ1-2	TRBD1	TRBV7-9	.	CASTRGTGRMVNYGYTF	TGTGCCAGCACCCGAGGGACAGGGCGAATGGTTAACTATGGCTACACCTTC
TRBJ2-7	.	TRBV3-1	.	CASTNRQGGHEQYF	TGTGCCAGCACCAACCGGCAGGGAGGCCACGAGCAGTACTTC
TRBJ2-2	.	TRBV4-2	.	CASSQDSGLDTGELFF	TGTGCCAGCAGCCAAGATAGCGGACTTGACACCGGGGAGCTGTTTTTT
TRBJ2-2	.	TRBV5-1	.	CASSAGGSAIGELFF	TGCGCCAGCAGCGCAGGGGGGTCGGCGATCGGGGAGCTGTTTTTT
TRBJ2-6	.	TRBV29-1	few	CSVVGVGGLGQSGANVLTF	TGCAGCGTTGTGGGGGTTGGGGGACTCGGCCAATCTGGGGCCAACGTCCTGACTTTC
TRBJ2-7	.	TRBV6-4	.	CASRETVDSYEQYF	TGTGCCAGCAGAGAAACCGTGGACAGCTACGAGCAGTACTTC
TRBJ2-7	.	TRBV7-2	.	CASSLVVGQGNYEQYF	TGTGCCAGCAGCTTAGTCGTAGGTCAGGGGAACTACGAGCAGTACTTC
TRBJ2-1	.	TRBV15	once	CATSRDRGQGNEQFF	TGTGCCACCAGCAGAGATCGGGGGCAAGGGAATGAGCAGTTCTTC
TRBJ2-2	TRBD1	TRBV3-1	once	CASSQTGQGIDGELFF	TGTGCCAGCAGCCAAACGGGACAGGGGATTGACGGGGAGCTGTTTTTT
TRBJ2-3	TRBD2	TRBV29-1	many	CSVFGGRETSGLVITDTQYF	TGCAGCGTTTTTGGTGGGAGGGAAACCTCGGGACTAGTAATCACAGATACGCAGTATTTT